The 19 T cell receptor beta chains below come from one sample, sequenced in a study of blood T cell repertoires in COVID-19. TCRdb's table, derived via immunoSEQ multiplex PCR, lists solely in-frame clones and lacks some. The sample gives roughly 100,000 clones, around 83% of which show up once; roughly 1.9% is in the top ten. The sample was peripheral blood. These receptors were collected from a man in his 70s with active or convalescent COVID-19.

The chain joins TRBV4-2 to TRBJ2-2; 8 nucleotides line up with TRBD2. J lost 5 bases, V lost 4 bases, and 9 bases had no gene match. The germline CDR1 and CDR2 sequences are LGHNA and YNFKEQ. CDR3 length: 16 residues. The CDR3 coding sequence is TGTGCCAGCAGCCCGGTCACGGGGGGGAGGACCGGGGAGCTGTTTTTT. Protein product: CASSPVTGGRTGELFF.

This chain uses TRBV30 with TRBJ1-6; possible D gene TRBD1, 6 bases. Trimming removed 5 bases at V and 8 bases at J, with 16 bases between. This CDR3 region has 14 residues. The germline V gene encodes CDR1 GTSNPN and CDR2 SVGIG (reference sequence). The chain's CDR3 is CAWHTGPADSPLHF. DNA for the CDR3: TGTGCCTGGCATACAGGGCCGGCGGATTCACCCCTCCACTTT.

The CDR3 bases are TGTGCCAGCAGAAACAGCCGTTACACTGAAGCTTTCTTT. It yields the protein CASRNSRYTEAFF. The J gene is TRBJ1-1, the V gene TRBV27; D gene unclear. CDR1 is MNHEY and CDR2 is SMNVEV in the germline V gene (reference sequence). The CDR3 contains 13 residues. Trimming took off 6 bases at V and 3 bases at J, with 11 bases between the two ends.

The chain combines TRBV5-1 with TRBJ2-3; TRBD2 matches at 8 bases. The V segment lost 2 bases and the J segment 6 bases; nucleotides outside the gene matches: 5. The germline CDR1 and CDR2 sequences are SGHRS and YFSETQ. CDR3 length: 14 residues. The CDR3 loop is CASSFQSGGDTQYF. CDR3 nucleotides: TGCGCCAGCAGCTTCCAAAGCGGGGGTGATACGCAGTATTTT.

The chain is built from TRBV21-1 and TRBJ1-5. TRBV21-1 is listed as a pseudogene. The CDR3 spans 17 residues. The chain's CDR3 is CASSIYGQGGKYQPQHF. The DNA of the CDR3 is TGTGCCAGCAGCATTTATGGGCAGGGAGGAAAATATCAGCCCCAGCATTTT.

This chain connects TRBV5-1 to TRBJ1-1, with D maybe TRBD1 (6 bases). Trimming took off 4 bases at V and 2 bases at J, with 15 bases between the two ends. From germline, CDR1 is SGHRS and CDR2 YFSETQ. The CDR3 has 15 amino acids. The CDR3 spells CASSPYQGSNTEAFF. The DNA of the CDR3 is TGCGCCAGCAGCCCTTACCAGGGGTCCAACACTGAAGCTTTCTTT.

DNA for the CDR3: TGTGCCAGCAGCCGTTCCCCATTGGTAGAGTCACCCCTCCACTTT. Its translation is CASSRSPLVESPLHF. This rearrangement joins TRBV5-4 to TRBJ1-6; D gene ambiguous. Germline lookup yields CDR1 SGHNT and CDR2 YYREEE (reference sequence). Trimming stripped 4 bases from V and 10 bases from J, with 18 bases between. The CDR3 loop spans 15 amino acids.

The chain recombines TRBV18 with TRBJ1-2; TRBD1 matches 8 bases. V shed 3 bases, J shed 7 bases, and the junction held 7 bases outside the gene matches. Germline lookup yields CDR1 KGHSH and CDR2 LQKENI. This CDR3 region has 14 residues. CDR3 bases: TGTGCCAGCTCACCGCTGGACAGGGATAGTGGCTACACCTTC. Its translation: CASSPLDRDSGYTF.

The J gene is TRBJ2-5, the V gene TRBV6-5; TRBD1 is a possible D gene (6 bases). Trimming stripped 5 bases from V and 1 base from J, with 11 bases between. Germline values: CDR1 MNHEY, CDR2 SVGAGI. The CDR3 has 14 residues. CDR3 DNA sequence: TGTGCCAGCAGTAACAGAGGGGGCCAAGAGACCCAGTACTTC. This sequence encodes CASSNRGGQETQYF.

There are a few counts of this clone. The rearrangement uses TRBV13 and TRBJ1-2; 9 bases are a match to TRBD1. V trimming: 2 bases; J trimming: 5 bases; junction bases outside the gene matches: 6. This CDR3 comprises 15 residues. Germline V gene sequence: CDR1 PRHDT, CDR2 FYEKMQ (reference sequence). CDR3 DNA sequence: TGTGCCAGCAGCTTAACAGGGGGCAACCTATATGGCTACACCTTC. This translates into CASSLTGGNLYGYTF. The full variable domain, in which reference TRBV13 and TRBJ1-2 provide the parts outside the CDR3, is AAGVIQSPRHLIKEKRETATLKCYPIPRHDTVYWYQQGPGQDPQFLISFYEKMQSDKGSIPDRFSAQQFSDYHSELNMSSLELGDSALYFCASSLTGGNLYGYTFGSGTRLTVV.

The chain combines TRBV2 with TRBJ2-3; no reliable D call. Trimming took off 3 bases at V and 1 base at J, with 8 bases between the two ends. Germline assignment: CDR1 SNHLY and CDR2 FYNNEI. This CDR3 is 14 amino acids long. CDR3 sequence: CASSEEWGTDTQYF. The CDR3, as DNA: TGTGCCAGCAGTGAGGAGTGGGGCACAGATACGCAGTATTTT.

CDR3 loop: CASSVQGRNTGELFF. Here the CDR3 DNA reads TGTGCCAGCAGTGTACAGGGTAGGAACACCGGGGAGCTGTTTTTT. This chain links TRBV2 with TRBJ2-2; D possibly corresponds to TRBD1 (6 bases). CDR3 length: 15 residues. V lost 4 bases and J 1 base, leaving 10 bases between the germline ends. Germline V gives CDR1 SNHLY, CDR2 FYNNEI.

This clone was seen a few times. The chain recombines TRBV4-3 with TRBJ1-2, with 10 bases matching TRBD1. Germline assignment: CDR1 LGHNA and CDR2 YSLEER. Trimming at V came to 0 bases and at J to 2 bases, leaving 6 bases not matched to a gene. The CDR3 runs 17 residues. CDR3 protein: CASSQDTSTGGNYGYTF. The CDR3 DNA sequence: TGCGCCAGCAGCCAAGATACATCGACAGGGGGCAACTATGGCTACACCTTC.

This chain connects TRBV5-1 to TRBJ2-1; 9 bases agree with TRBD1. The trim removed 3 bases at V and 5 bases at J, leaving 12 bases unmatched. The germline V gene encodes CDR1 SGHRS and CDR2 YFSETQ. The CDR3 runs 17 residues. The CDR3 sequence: CASSSGTGQGQNNEQFF. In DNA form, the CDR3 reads TGCGCCAGCAGCTCTGGAACGGGACAGGGTCAGAACAATGAGCAGTTCTTC.

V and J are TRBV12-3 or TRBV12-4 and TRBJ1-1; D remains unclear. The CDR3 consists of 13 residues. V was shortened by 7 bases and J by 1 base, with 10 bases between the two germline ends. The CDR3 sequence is CASTWAGNTEAFF. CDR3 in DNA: TGTGCCAGCACTTGGGCCGGGAACACTGAAGCTTTCTTT.

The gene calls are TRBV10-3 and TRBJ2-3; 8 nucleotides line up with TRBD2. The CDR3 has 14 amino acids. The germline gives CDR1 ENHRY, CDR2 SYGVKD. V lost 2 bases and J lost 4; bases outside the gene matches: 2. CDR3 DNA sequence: TGTGCCATCAGTGAGACGGGGGGGCCAGATACGCAGTATTTT. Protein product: CAISETGGPDTQYF.

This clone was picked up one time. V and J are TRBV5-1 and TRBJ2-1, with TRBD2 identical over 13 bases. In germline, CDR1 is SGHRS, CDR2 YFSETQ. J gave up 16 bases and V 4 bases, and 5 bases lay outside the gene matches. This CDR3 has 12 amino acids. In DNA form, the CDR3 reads TGCGCCAGCAGCACTGGACTAGCGGGGGCCTTCTTC. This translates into CASSTGLAGAFF.

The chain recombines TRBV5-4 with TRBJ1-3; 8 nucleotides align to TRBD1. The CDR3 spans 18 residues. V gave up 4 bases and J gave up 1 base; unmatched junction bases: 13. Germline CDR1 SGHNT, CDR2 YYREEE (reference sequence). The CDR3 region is CASSTQTQGAISGNTIYF. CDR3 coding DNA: TGTGCCAGCAGCACCCAGACCCAGGGGGCAATATCTGGAAACACCATATATTTT.

Written as DNA, the CDR3 is TGCAGCGTGGGACAGGCGGATGGCTACACCTTC. Translated: CSVGQADGYTF. The chain carries TRBV29-1 and TRBJ1-2, with TRBD1 matching over 8 bases. Per germline, CDR1 SQVTM and CDR2 ANQGSEA. Trimming removed 6 bases from V and 6 bases from J; junction bases left unmatched: 3. CDR3 size: 11 residues.